Listed here are 24 T cell receptor beta chains from one sample, sequenced in a study of PD-L1 blockade in urothelial cancer. Sequencing used immunoSEQ multiplex PCR; TCRdb keeps in-frame clones, though not all of them. The sample has about 110,000 clones; around 93% are singletons. As for time point: peripheral blood 6 weeks after treatment start. Sequences were derived from PBMCs, sampled around atezolizumab (anti-PD-L1) treatment. Source of these receptors: a man in his sixties with urothelial cancer.

The J gene is TRBJ1-1, the V gene TRBV28; D is ambiguous. CDR1 MDHEN and CDR2 SYDVKM come from the germline V gene. The CDR3 spans 14 residues. Trimming pared 7 bases from V and 6 bases from J, leaving 18 bases between. CDR3 in DNA: TGTGCCAGCATCTCATCTGAGAGGATCTCTGAAGCTTTCTTT. As protein: CASISSERISEAFF.

With respect to this clone: A junction end diverges from the germline sequence, so it may reflect a read error. The chain links TRBV7-7 to TRBJ2-1; TRBD1 matches at 7 bases. Germline assignment: CDR1 SSHAT and CDR2 FNYEAQ (reference sequence). CDR3 length: 14 residues. The CDR3 DNA sequence: TGTGCTAGCAGCATTAATCGACAGGGAACTGAGCAGTTCTTC. Translated, it gives CASSINRQGTEQFF. The full variable domain, in which reference TRBV7-7 and TRBJ2-1 provide the parts outside the CDR3, is GAGVSQSPRYKVTKRGQDVTLRCDPISSHATLYWYQQALGQGPEFLTYFNYEAQPDKSGLPSDRFSAERPEGSISTLTIQRTEQRDSAMYRCASSINRQGTEQFFGPGTRLTVL.

In this sample, this clone turned up once. The chain carries TRBV28 and TRBJ2-7; TRBD2 agrees at 11 bases. Germline lookup yields CDR1 MDHEN and CDR2 SYDVKM. V gave up 5 bases and J gave up 3 bases; unmatched junction bases: 6. This CDR3 comprises 15 residues. This CDR3 is CASSPLTSGSYEQYF. The CDR3 DNA sequence: TGTGCCAGCAGTCCTCTTACTAGCGGGAGCTACGAGCAGTACTTC.

This sequence joins TRBV2 and TRBJ2-5; the D is unclear. CDR3 length equals 14 residues. The V and J ends lost 7 bases and 2 bases respectively, with 14 bases between them. Germline CDR1 and CDR2: SNHLY and FYNNEI. The chain's CDR3 is CASKASMGQETQYF. CDR3 nucleotides: TGTGCCAGCAAGGCTAGTATGGGTCAAGAGACCCAGTACTTC. Looking up the rest from reference TRBV2 and TRBJ2-5 gives the full variable domain: EPEVTQTPSHQVTQMGQEVILRCVPISNHLYFYWYRQILGQKVEFLVSFYNNEISEKSEIFDDQFSVERPDGSNFTLKIRSTKLEDSAMYFCASKASMGQETQYFGPGTRLLVL.

The chain joins TRBV5-1 to TRBJ2-7, with a possible D match to TRBD2 (5 bases). CDR3 size: 15 residues. Germline V gene data show CDR1 as SGHRS and CDR2 as YFSETQ. The V gene lost 0 bases and the J gene lost 2 bases, with 12 bases spanning the gap. The CDR3 protein is CASSLAREAPYEQYF. The CDR3 DNA is TGCGCCAGCAGCTTGGCGAGGGAAGCCCCCTACGAGCAGTACTTC.

This clone was observed a handful of times. The V and J genes are TRBV11-2 and TRBJ2-7, with TRBD2 matching 15 bases. This CDR3 has 15 residues. The germline CDR1 and CDR2 sequences are SGHAT and FQNNGV. With 5 bases clipped from V and 3 bases from J, the junction kept 2 bases outside the gene matches. As DNA, the CDR3 is TGTGCCAGCAGCGGACTAGCGGGAGGGCGCTACGAGCAGTACTTC. Translating gives CASSGLAGGRYEQYF.

CDR3 nucleotide sequence: TGTGCCAGCAGCTCGGGAGGTAGTAGCGGGTTTTCCTACGAGCAGTACTTC. This sequence encodes CASSSGGSSGFSYEQYF. V usage is TRBV5-4 and J usage is TRBJ2-7; 7 bases map to TRBD2. V gave up 3 bases and J gave up 1 base; unmatched junction bases: 13. Germline V CDR1 and CDR2: SGHNT, YYREEE (reference sequence). The CDR3 has 17 amino acids.

The chain has TRBV7-9 and TRBJ2-2; D uncertain. There are 12 residues in the CDR3. CDR1 and CDR2 (germline): SEHNR, FQNEAQ (reference sequence). V shed 1 base and J shed 7 bases, with 4 bases lying between them. The DNA for the CDR3 is TGTGCCAGCAGCTTAGAGAGCGGGGAGCTGTTTTTT. Translating it yields CASSLESGELFF.

The chain employs TRBV5-6 and TRBJ2-3, with D perhaps TRBD2 (5 bases). V was shortened by 1 base and J by 0 bases, with 12 bases between the two germline ends. There are 16 residues in the CDR3. Looked up from germline, CDR1 is SGHDT and CDR2 is YYEEEE. The CDR3: CASSLTRLTSTDTQYF. CDR3 coding DNA: TGTGCCAGCAGCTTGACTAGGTTAACTAGCACAGATACGCAGTATTTT. Complete variable domain (other parts from reference TRBV5-6 and TRBJ2-3): DAGVTQSPTHLIKTRGQQVTLRCSPKSGHDTVSWYQQALGQGPQFIFQYYEEEERQRGNFPDRFSGHQFPNYSSELNVNALLLGDSALYLCASSLTRLTSTDTQYFGPGTRLTVL.

J is TRBJ2-1 and V is TRBV9; 9 bases map to TRBD2. The CDR3 is made up of 15 amino acids. Germline V gene sequence: CDR1 SGDLS, CDR2 YYNGEE. J gave up 4 bases and V 0 bases, and 2 bases lay outside the gene matches. This CDR3 reads CASSVVSGRYNEQFF. DNA of the CDR3: TGTGCCAGCAGCGTAGTTAGCGGGAGATACAATGAGCAGTTCTTC.

The V call is TRBV2, the J call TRBJ2-7; D might be TRBD2 (6 bases). CDR1 and CDR2 from the germline V gene are SNHLY and FYNNEI. This CDR3 region has 14 residues. V gave up 7 bases and J gave up 0 bases, with 13 bases separating them. CDR3 protein: CASNPGGLSYEQYF. The CDR3, as DNA: TGTGCCAGCAACCCCGGAGGGCTCTCCTACGAGCAGTACTTC.

V usage is TRBV28 and J usage is TRBJ2-7; 8 nucleotides agree with TRBD1. The V segment lost 4 bases and the J segment 6 bases; nucleotides outside the gene matches: 11. The CDR3 runs 15 residues. The germline V gene encodes CDR1 MDHEN and CDR2 SYDVKM. The CDR3 coding sequence is TGTGCCAGCAGTTCTAATTGGGGCAGGGGGCTCGAGCAGTACTTC. Translation gives CASSSNWGRGLEQYF. The variable domain in full, with the rest retrieved from reference TRBV28 and TRBJ2-7, is DVKVTQSSRYLVKRTGEKVFLECVQDMDHENMFWYRQDPGLGLRLIYFSYDVKMKEKGDIPEGYSVSREKKERFSLILESASTNQTSMYLCASSSNWGRGLEQYFGPGTRLTVT.

This clone has only one observation. The gene calls are TRBV4-1 and TRBJ1-4; D is uncertain. Germline CDR1 is MGHRA and CDR2 is YSYEKL. The CDR3 covers 12 residues. Trimming took 4 bases from V and 10 from J, leaving 10 bases between them. The CDR3 protein is CASSPVAGKLFF. The CDR3 nucleotides are TGCGCCAGCAGCCCCGTAGCCGGAAAACTGTTTTTT.

A single count supports this clone. The genes are TRBV9 and TRBJ2-1; 9 bases fit TRBD2. Germline CDR1 and CDR2: SGDLS and YYNGEE. V lost 3 bases to trimming and J lost 4 bases; unmatched junction nucleotides: 5. The CDR3 runs to 15 residues. The CDR3 region is CASSGLAVPYNEQFF. CDR3 DNA sequence: TGTGCCAGCAGCGGACTAGCGGTCCCTTACAATGAGCAGTTCTTC.

The chain links TRBV4-2 to TRBJ2-7, with 9 bases lining up with TRBD2. The CDR3 spans 15 residues. Trimming removed 1 base from V and 5 bases from J; junction bases left unmatched: 6. Germline CDR1 is LGHNA and CDR2 is YNFKEQ. The CDR3: CASSQVAGAAHEQYF. The CDR3 coding sequence is TGTGCCAGCAGCCAAGTAGCGGGGGCCGCCCACGAGCAGTACTTC.

This chain joins TRBV30 and TRBJ1-2, with TRBD1 as a possible D gene (6 bases). The CDR3 consists of 12 residues. V was clipped by 1 base and J by 4 bases, with 7 bases between them. CDR1 GTSNPN and CDR2 SVGIG come from the germline V gene (reference sequence). Here the CDR3 reads CAWSGGPYGYTF. For the CDR3, the DNA is TGTGCCTGGAGTGGGGGGCCCTATGGCTACACCTTC. Variable domain in full (rest from reference TRBV30 and TRBJ1-2): SQTIHQWPATLVQPVGSPLSLECTVEGTSNPNLYWYRQAAGRGLQLLFYSVGIGQISSEVPQNLSASRPQDRQFILSSKKLLLSDSGFYLCAWSGGPYGYTFGSGTRLTVV.

Only a few counts were recorded for this clone. The chain combines TRBV5-1 with TRBJ1-1; TRBD1 aligns across 8 bases. CDR1 and CDR2 (germline): SGHRS, YFSETQ. CDR3 length: 14 amino acids. J gave up 1 base and V 3 bases, and 2 bases lay outside the gene matches. The CDR3 is CASSSGGQNTEAFF. In DNA, the CDR3 is TGCGCCAGCAGCTCAGGGGGCCAGAACACTGAAGCTTTCTTT.

The genes are TRBV9 and TRBJ2-7, with D hard to call. Germline CDR1 and CDR2: SGDLS and YYNGEE. Trimming took off 3 bases at V and 1 base at J, with 14 bases between the two ends. The CDR3 is 15 residues long. The CDR3 region is CASSAAHSSSYEQYF. The CDR3 DNA sequence: TGTGCCAGCAGCGCCGCCCACTCTTCATCCTACGAGCAGTACTTC.

The chain is built from TRBV6-5 and TRBJ2-7, with TRBD1 identical over 7 bases. The CDR3 contains 14 residues. The germline V gene encodes CDR1 MNHEY and CDR2 SVGAGI. The V and J ends lost 5 bases and 7 bases, in that order; junction bases with no gene match: 11. The CDR3 bases are TGTGCCAGCAGTAATACAGGGGCAGCTGGTGAGCAGTACTTC. Its protein product is CASSNTGAAGEQYF.

This sequence joins TRBV7-2 and TRBJ1-5; D is perhaps TRBD1 (6 bases). CDR3 length equals 15 residues. Germline CDR1 reads SGHTA; CDR2 reads FQGNSA. The V gene lost 5 bases and the J gene lost 7 bases, with 18 bases spanning the gap. The CDR3 sequence: CASSLHGGAGQPQHF. The CDR3 DNA follows: TGTGCCAGCAGCCTGCATGGGGGCGCAGGGCAGCCCCAGCATTTT.

The chain recombines TRBV9 with TRBJ1-5; the D gene is possibly TRBD1 (5 bases). This CDR3 comprises 14 residues. V was cut by 0 bases and J by 4 bases, with 8 bases left in between. Germline V gene lookup returns CDR1 SGDLS and CDR2 YYNGEE. The CDR3 DNA follows: TGTGCCAGCAGCGTAGGGGGGGGGAATCAGCCCCAGCATTTT. Protein product: CASSVGGGNQPQHF.

The chain employs TRBV27 and TRBJ1-5; weak D call: TRBD1 (5 bases). Germline values: CDR1 MNHEY, CDR2 SMNVEV (reference sequence). Trimming removed 3 bases from V and 3 bases from J, with 12 bases in between. This CDR3 contains 15 residues. The CDR3 is CASSFSDRVNQPQHF. In DNA, the CDR3 is TGTGCCAGCAGTTTCTCCGACAGAGTCAATCAGCCCCAGCATTTT.

For the CDR3, the DNA is TGTGCCAGCAGCGTATCGCCGGGGAGAACTGGAAACACCATATATTTT. Residues: CASSVSPGRTGNTIYF. This chain links TRBV9 with TRBJ1-3; D unresolved. Germline V gives CDR1 SGDLS, CDR2 YYNGEE. The CDR3 contains 16 residues. V gave up 1 base and J gave up 2 bases, with 13 bases separating them.

The chain carries TRBV29-1 and TRBJ2-7, with D perhaps matching TRBD1 (5 bases). Looked up from germline, CDR1 is SQVTM and CDR2 is ANQGSEA. V shed 7 bases and J shed 13 bases, with 20 bases lying between them. The CDR3 consists of 11 residues. CDR3 DNA sequence: TGCAGCGCTCGTGATGGGGCAGGGTCTTACTTC. Protein sequence: CSARDGAGSYF.